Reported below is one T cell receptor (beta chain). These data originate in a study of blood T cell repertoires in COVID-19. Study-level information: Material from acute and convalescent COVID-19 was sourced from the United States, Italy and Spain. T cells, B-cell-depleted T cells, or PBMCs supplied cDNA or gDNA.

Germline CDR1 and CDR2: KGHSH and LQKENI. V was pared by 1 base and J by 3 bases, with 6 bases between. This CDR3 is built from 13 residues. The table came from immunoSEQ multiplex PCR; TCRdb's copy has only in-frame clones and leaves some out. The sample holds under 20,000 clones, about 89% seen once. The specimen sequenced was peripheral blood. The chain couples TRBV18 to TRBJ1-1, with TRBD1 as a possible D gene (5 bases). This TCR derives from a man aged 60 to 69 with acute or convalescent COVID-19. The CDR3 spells CASSPRGDTEAFF. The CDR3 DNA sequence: TGTGCCAGCTCACCACGGGGGGACACTGAAGCTTTCTTT. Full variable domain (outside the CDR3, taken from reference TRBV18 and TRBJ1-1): NAGVMQNPRHLVRRRGQEARLRCSPMKGHSHVYWYRQLPEEGLKFMVYLQKENIIDESGMPKERFSAEFPKEGPSILRIQQVVRGDSAAYFCASSPRGDTEAFFGQGTRLTVV.